This T cell receptor (beta chain) appears in the sequencing data of a study of shared T cell receptors in the human thymus. Germline V gene sequence: CDR1 SQVTM, CDR2 ANQGSEA. This CDR3 spans 16 amino acids. Trimming at V came to 1 base and at J to 5 bases, leaving 10 bases not matched to a gene. Data came from immunoSEQ multiplex PCR; TCRdb stores just in-frame clones and leaves some out. The data contain approximately 660,000 clones, around 87% of them singletons. These sequences were also reported in another study, on human thymus T cells. As that study records: Infants, healthy and Finnish, who were having corrective surgery for congenital heart defects served as donors. Thymic tissue was derived from resections collected during corrective heart surgery. Repertoires sampled from thymus and blood appeared biased in V and J gene usage. Highly overlapping thymic repertoires in unrelated individuals were reported by related research.

Specimen: thymocytes. The source of this sequence is a boy in the first two years of life with a congenital heart defect. V is TRBV29-1 and J is TRBJ2-5; 10 positions match TRBD2. CDR3 bases: TGCAGCGTTGAAGGAAAAGCGGGAGGGCCTGGGGAGACCCAGTACTTC. Amino acid sequence: CSVEGKAGGPGETQYF. The full variable domain, its missing parts supplied by reference TRBV29-1 and TRBJ2-5, is SAVISQKPSRDICQRGTSLTIQCQVDSQVTMMFWYRQQPGQSLTLIATANQGSEATYESGFVIDKFPISRPNLTFSTLTVSNMSPEDSSIYLCSVEGKAGGPGETQYFGPGTRLLVL.